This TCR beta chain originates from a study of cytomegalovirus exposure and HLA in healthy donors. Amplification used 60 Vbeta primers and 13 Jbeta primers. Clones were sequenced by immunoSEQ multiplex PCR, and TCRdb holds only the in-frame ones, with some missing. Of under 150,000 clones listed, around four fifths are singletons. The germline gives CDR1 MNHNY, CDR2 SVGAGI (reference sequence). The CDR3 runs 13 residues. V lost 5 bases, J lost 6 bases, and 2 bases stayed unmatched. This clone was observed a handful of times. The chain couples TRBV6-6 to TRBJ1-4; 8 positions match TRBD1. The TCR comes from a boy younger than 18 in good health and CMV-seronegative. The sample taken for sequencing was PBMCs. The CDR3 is CASSLDRDEKLFF. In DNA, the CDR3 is TGTGCCAGCAGTCTGGACAGGGATGAAAAACTGTTTTTT.